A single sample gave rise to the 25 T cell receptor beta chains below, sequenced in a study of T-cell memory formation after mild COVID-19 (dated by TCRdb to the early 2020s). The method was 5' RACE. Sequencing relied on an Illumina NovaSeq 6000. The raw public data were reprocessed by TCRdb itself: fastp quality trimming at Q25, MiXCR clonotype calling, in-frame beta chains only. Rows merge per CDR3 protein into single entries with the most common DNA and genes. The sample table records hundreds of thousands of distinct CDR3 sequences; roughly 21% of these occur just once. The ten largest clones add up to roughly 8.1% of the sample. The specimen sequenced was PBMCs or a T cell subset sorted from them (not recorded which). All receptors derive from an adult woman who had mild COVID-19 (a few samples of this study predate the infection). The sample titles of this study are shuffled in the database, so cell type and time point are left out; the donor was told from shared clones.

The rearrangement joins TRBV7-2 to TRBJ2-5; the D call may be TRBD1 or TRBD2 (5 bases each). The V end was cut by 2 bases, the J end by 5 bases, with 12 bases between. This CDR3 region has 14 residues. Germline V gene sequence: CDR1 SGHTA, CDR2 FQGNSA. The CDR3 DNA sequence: TGTGCCAGCAGCTTATCACCATGGGGGGAGACCCAGTACTTC. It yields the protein CASSLSPWGETQYF.

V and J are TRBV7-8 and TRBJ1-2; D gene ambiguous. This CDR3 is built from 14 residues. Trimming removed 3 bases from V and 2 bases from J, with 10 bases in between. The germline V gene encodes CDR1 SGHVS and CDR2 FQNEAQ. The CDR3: CASSLVPENYGYTF. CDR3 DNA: TGTGCCAGCAGCTTGGTCCCGGAGAACTATGGCTACACCTTC.

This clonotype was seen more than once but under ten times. The CDR3 spells CATIKASGRQETQYF. The DNA of the CDR3 is TGTGCCACTATTAAGGCTAGCGGGAGGCAAGAGACCCAGTACTTC. The chain has TRBV7-2 and TRBJ2-5; TRBD2 agrees at 11 bases. J was trimmed by 2 bases and V by 10 bases; bases with no gene match: 9. The germline V gene encodes CDR1 SGHTA and CDR2 FQGNSA. The CDR3 totals 15 residues.

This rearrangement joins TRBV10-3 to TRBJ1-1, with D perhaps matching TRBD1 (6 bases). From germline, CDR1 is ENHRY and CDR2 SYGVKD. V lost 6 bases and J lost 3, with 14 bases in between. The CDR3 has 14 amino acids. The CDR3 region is CAISTTGVDTEAFF. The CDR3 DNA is TGTGCCATCAGCACGACAGGCGTGGACACTGAAGCTTTCTTT.

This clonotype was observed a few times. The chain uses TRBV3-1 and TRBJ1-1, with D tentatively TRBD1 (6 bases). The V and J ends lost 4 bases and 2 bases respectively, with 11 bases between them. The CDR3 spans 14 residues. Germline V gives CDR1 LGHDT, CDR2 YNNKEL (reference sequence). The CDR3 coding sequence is TGTGCCAGCAGCCGAGACAGGAGCAACACTGAAGCTTTCTTT. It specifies CASSRDRSNTEAFF.

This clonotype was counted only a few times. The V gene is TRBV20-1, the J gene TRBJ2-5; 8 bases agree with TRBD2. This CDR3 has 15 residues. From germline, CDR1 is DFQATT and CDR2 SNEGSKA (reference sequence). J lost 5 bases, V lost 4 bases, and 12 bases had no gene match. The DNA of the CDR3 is TGCAGTGCTAAGGATCGGGAGGGATTGGGTGAGACCCAGTACTTC. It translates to CSAKDREGLGETQYF.

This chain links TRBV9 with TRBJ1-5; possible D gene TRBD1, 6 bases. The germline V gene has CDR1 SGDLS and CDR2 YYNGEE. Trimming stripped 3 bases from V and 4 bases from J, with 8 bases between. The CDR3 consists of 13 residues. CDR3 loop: CASSGRGNQPQHF. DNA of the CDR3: TGTGCCAGCAGCGGGAGGGGGAATCAGCCCCAGCATTTT.

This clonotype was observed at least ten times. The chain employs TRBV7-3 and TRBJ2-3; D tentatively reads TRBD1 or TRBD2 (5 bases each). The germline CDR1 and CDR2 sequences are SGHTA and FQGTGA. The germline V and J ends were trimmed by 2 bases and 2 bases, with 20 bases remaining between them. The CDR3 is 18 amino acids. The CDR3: CASSLYPLGTGNTDTQYF. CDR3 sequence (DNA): TGTGCCAGCAGCTTATACCCCCTTGGGACGGGCAACACAGATACGCAGTATTTT.

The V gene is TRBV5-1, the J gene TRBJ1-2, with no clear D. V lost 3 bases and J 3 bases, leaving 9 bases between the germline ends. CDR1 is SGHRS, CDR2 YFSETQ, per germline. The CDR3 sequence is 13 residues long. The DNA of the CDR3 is TGCGCCAGCAGCTCAGACCTCTACTATGGCTACACCTTC. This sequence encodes CASSSDLYYGYTF.

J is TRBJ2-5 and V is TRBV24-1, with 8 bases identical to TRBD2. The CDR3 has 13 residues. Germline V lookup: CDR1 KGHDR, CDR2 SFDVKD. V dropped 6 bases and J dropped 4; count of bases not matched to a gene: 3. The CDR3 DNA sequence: TGTGCCACCAGTCGGGGGGGTCCAGAGACCCAGTACTTC. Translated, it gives CATSRGGPETQYF.

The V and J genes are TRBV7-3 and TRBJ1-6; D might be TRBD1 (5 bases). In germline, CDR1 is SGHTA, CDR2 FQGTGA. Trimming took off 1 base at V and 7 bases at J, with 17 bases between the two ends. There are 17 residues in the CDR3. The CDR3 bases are TGTGCCAGCAGCTTAAGGGGACGAACACTAGGGAATTCACCCCTCCACTTT. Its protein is CASSLRGRTLGNSPLHF.

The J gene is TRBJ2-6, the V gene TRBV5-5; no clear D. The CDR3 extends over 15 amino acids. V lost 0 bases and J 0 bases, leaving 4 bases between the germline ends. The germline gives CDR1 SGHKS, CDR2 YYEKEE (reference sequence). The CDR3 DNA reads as TGTGCCAGCAGCTTGGGAGACTCTGGGGCCAACGTCCTGACTTTC. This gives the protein CASSLGDSGANVLTF.

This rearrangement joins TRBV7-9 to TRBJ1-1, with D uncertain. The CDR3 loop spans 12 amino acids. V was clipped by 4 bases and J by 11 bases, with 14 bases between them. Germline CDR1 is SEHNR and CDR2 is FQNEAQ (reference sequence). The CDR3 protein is CASSSTPLGAFF. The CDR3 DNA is TGTGCCAGCAGCTCGACACCCTTAGGGGCTTTCTTT.

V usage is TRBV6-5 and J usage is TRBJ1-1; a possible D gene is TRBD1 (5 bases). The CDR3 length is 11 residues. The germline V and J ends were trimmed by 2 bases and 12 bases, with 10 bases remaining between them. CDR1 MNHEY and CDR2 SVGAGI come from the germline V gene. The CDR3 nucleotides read TGTGCCAGCAGTTACGGGAAGGGGACTTTCTTT. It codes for CASSYGKGTFF.

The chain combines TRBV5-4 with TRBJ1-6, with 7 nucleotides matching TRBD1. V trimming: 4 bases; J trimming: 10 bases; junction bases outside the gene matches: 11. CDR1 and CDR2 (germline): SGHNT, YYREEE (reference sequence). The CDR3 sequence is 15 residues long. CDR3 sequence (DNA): TGTGCCAGCAGCGCGGAAAGGGGGCAAGGCTCACCCCTCCACTTT. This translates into CASSAERGQGSPLHF. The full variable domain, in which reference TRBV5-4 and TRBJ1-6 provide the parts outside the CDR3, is ETGVTQSPTHLIKTRGQQVTLRCSSQSGHNTVSWYQQALGQGPQFIFQYYREEENGRGNFPPRFSGLQFPNYSSELNVNALELDDSALYLCASSAERGQGSPLHFGNGTRLTVT.

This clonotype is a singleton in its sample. CDR3 DNA: TGTGCCAGCAAGGGACCGGGGACCGAGCAGTACTTC. It translates to CASKGPGTEQYF. The rearrangement links TRBV7-9 to TRBJ2-7; D possibly matches TRBD1 or TRBD2 (5 bases each). This CDR3 has 12 amino acids. With 7 bases removed from V and 6 bases from J, the gap between germline ends came to 13 bases. CDR1 and CDR2 (germline): SEHNR, FQNEAQ (reference sequence).

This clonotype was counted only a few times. CDR3 region: CASSFGTSVYSGANVLTF. The CDR3 nucleotides read TGTGCCAGCAGCTTCGGGACTAGCGTATACTCTGGGGCCAACGTCCTGACTTTC. This chain joins TRBV5-5 and TRBJ2-6; 10 bases are shared with TRBD2. This CDR3 region has 18 residues. With V trimmed by 2 bases and J by 0 bases, 5 bases remained unmatched. CDR1 is SGHKS, CDR2 YYEKEE, per germline (reference sequence).

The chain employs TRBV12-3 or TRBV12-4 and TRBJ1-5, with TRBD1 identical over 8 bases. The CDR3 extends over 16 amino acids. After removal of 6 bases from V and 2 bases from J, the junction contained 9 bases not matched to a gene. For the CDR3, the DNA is TGTGCCAGCAGATGGACAGGGAAGTGGGGCAATCAGCCCCAGCATTTT. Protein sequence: CASRWTGKWGNQPQHF.

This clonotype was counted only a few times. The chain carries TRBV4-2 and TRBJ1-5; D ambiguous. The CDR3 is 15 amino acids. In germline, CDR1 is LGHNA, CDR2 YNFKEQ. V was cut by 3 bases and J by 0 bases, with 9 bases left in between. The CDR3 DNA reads TGTGCCAGCAGCCAGACATACCTTAGCAATCAGCCCCAGCATTTT. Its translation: CASSQTYLSNQPQHF.

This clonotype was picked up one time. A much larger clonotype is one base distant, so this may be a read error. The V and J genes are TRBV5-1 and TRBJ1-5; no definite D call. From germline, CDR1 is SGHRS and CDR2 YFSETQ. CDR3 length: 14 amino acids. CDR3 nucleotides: TGCGCCAGCAGCTTGGGGGCGGGAGGCCAGCACCAGCATTTT. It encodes CASSLGAGGQHQHF.

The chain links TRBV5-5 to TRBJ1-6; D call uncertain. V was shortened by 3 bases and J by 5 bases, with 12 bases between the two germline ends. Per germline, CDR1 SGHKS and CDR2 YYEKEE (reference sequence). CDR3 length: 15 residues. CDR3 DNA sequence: TGTGCCAGCAGCTGGGAAGGGCTCCATAATTCACCCCTCCACTTT. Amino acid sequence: CASSWEGLHNSPLHF.

In nucleotides, the CDR3 is TGCGCCAGCAGCCAACGGACTAGCGGGGGCTCCTACGAGCAGTACTTC. It is translated as CASSQRTSGGSYEQYF. This chain connects TRBV4-1 to TRBJ2-7; 13 bases are shared with TRBD2. The CDR3 contains 16 residues. Trimming removed 2 bases from V and 0 bases from J; junction bases left unmatched: 1. The germline V gene has CDR1 MGHRA and CDR2 YSYEKL.

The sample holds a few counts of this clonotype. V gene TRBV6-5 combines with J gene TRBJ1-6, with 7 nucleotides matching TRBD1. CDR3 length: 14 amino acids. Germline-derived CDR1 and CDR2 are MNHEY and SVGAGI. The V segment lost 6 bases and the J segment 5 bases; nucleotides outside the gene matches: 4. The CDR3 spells CASRTGTDNSPLHF. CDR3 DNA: TGTGCCAGCAGGACCGGGACAGATAATTCACCCCTCCACTTT.

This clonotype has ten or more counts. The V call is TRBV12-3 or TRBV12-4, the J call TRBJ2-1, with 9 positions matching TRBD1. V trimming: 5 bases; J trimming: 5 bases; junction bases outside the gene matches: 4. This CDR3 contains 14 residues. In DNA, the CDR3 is TGTGCCAGCAGTCCCGGGACAGGGAACAATGAGCAGTTCTTC. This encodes CASSPGTGNNEQFF.

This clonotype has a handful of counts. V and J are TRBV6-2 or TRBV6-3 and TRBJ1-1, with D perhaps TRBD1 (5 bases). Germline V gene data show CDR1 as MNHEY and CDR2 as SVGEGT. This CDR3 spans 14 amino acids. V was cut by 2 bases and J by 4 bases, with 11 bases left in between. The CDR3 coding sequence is TGTGCCAGCAGTTACCTGGGGGACGGCACTGAAGCTTTCTTT. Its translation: CASSYLGDGTEAFF.